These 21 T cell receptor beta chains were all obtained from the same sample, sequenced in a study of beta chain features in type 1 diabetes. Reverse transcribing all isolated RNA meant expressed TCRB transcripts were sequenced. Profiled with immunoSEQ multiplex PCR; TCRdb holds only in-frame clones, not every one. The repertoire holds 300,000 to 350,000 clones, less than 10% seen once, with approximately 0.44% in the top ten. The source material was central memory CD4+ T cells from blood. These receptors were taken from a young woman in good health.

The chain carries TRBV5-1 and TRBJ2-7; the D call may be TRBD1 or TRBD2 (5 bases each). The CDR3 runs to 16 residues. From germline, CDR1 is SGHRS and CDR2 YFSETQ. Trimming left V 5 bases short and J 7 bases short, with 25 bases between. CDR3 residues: CASSLEPTGRGGEQYF. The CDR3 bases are TGCGCCAGCAGTCTTGAACCGACTGGACGGGGCGGGGAGCAGTACTTC. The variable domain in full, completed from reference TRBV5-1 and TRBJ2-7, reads KAGVTQTPRYLIKTRGQQVTLSCSPISGHRSVSWYQQTPGQGLQFLFEYFSETQRNKGNFPGRFSGRQFSNSRSEMNVSTLELGDSALYLCASSLEPTGRGGEQYFGPGTRLTVT.

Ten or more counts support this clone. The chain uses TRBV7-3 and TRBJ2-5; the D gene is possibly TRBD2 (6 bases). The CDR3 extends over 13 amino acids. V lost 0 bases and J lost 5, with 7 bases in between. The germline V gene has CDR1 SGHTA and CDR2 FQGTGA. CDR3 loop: CASSLTSGETQYF. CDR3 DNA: TGTGCCAGCAGCTTAACTAGCGGCGAGACCCAGTACTTC.

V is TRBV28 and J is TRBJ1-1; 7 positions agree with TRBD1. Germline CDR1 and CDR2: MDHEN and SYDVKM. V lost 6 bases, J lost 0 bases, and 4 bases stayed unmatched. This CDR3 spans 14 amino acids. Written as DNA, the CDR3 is TGTGCCAGCAGGTACAGGGGTTTGAACACTGAAGCTTTCTTT. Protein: CASRYRGLNTEAFF.

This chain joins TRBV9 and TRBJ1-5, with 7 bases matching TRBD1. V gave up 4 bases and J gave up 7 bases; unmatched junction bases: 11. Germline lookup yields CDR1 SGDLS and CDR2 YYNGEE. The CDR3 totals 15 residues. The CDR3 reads CASSLGDSPRQPQHF. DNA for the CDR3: TGTGCCAGCAGCCTAGGGGACAGTCCAAGACAGCCCCAGCATTTT.

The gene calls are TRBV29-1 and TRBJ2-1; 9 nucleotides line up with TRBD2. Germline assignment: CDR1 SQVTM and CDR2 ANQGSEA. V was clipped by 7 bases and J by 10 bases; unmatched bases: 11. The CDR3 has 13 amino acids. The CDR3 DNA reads TGCAGCGCCGCACCTCTAGCGGGACCCGAGCAGTTCTTC. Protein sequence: CSAAPLAGPEQFF.

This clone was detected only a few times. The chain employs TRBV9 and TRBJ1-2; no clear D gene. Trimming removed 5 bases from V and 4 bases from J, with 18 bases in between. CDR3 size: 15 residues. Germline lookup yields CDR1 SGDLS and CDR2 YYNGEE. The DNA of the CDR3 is TGTGCCAGCAGTGACCCGGTGTCAGTATCCTATGGCTACACCTTC. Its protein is CASSDPVSVSYGYTF. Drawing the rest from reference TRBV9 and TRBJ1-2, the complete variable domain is DSGVTQTPKHLITATGQRVTLRCSPRSGDLSVYWYQQSLDQGLQFLIQYYNGEERAKGNILERFSAQQFPDLHSELNLSSLELGDSALYFCASSDPVSVSYGYTFGSGTRLTVV.

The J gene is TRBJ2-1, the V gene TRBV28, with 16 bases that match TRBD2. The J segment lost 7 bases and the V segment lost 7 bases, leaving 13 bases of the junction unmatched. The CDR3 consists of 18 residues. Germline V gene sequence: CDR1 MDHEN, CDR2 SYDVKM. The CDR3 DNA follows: TGTGCCAGCACCATTCCAGGGACTAGCGGGAGGGATAGAAATGAGCAGTTCTTC. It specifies CASTIPGTSGRDRNEQFF. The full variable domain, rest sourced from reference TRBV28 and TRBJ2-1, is DVKVTQSSRYLVKRTGEKVFLECVQDMDHENMFWYRQDPGLGLRLIYFSYDVKMKEKGDIPEGYSVSREKKERFSLILESASTNQTSMYLCASTIPGTSGRDRNEQFFGPGTRLTVL.

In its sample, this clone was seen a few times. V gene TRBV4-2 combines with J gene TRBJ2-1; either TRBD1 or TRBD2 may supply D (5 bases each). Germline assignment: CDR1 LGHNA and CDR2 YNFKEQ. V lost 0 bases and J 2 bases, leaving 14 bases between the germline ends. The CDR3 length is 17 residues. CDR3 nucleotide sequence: TGTGCCAGCAGCCAAGACTACGGTAGGGGAGCCTACAATGAGCAGTTCTTC. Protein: CASSQDYGRGAYNEQFF.

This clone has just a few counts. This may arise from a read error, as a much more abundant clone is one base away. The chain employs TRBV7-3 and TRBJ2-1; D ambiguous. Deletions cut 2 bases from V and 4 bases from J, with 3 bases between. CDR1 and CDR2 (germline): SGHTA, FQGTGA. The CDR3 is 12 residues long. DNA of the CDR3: TGTGCCAGCAGCTTACGATACAATGAGCAGTTCTTC. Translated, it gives CASSLRYNEQFF.

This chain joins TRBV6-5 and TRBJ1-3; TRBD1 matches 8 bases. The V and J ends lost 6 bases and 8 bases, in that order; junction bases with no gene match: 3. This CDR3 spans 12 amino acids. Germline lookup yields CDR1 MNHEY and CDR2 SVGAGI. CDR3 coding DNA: TGTGCCAGCAGCCCACAGGGGGACACCATATATTTT. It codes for CASSPQGDTIYF.

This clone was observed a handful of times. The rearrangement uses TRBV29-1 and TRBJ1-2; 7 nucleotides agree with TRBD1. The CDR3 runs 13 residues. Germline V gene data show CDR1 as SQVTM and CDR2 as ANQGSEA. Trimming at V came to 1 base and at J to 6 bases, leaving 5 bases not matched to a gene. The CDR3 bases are TGCAGCGTTGAAGGCGGCAGGGGGGATGGCTACACCTTC. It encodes CSVEGGRGDGYTF.

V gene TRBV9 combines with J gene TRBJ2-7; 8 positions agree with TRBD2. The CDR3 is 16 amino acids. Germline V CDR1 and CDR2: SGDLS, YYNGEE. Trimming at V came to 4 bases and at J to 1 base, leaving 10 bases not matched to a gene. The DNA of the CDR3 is TGTGCCAGCAGCCCCCAGCAGGGCGGGAGGTCCTACGAGCAGTACTTC. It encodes CASSPQQGGRSYEQYF.

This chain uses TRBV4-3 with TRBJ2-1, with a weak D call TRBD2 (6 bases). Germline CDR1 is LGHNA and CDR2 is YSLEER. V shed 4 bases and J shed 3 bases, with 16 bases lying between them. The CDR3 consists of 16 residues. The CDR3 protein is CASSPSPSGLYNEQFF. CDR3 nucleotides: TGCGCCAGCAGCCCCTCCCCGAGCGGGCTCTACAATGAGCAGTTCTTC.

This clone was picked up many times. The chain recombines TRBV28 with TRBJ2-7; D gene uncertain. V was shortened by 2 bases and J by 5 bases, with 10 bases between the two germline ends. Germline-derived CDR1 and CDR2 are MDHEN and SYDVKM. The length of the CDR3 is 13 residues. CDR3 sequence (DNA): TGTGCCAGCAGTTTACCCCAGACCCACGAGCAGTACTTC. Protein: CASSLPQTHEQYF.

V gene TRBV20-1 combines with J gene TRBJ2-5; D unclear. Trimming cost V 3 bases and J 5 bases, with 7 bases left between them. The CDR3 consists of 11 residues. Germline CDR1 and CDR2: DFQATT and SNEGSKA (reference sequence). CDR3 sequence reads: CSASVGETQYF. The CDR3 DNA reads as TGCAGTGCTAGTGTCGGGGAGACCCAGTACTTC.

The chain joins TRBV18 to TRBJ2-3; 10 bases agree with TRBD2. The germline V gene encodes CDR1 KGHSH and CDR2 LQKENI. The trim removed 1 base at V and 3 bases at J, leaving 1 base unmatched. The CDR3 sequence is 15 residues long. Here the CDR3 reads CASSPRTSGTDTQYF. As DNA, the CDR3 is TGTGCCAGCTCACCACGGACTAGCGGAACAGATACGCAGTATTTT. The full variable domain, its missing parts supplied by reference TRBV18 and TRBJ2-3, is NAGVMQNPRHLVRRRGQEARLRCSPMKGHSHVYWYRQLPEEGLKFMVYLQKENIIDESGMPKERFSAEFPKEGPSILRIQQVVRGDSAAYFCASSPRTSGTDTQYFGPGTRLTVL.

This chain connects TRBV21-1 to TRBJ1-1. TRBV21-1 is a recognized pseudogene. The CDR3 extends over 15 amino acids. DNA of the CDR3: TGTGCCAGCAGCAAACTGAGAGGGAGGAACACTGAAGCTTTCTTT. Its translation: CASSKLRGRNTEAFF.

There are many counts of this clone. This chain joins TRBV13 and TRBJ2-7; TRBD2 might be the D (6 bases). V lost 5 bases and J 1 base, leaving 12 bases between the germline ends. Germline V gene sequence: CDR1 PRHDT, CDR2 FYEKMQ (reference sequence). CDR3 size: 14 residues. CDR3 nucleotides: TGTGCCAGCAGCCGGACTACTACTTCCTACGAGCAGTACTTC. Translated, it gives CASSRTTTSYEQYF.

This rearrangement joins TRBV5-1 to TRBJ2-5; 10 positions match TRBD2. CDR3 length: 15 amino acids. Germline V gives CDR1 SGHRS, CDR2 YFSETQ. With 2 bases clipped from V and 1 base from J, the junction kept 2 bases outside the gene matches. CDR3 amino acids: CASSLGTSVQETQYF. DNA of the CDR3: TGCGCCAGCAGCTTAGGGACTAGCGTCCAAGAGACCCAGTACTTC.

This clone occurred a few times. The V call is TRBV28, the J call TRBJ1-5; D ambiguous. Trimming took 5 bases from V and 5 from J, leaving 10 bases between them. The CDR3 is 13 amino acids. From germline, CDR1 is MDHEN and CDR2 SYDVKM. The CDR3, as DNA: TGTGCCAGCAGTCCCTCGGTCCATCAGCCCCAGCATTTT. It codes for CASSPSVHQPQHF.

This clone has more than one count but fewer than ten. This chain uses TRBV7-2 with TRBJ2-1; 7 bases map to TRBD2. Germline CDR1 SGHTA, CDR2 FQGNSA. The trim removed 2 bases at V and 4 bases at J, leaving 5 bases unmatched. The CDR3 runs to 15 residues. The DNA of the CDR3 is TGTGCCAGCAGCTTATCCGGGACTACATACAATGAGCAGTTCTTC. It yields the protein CASSLSGTTYNEQFF.